This is a list of T cell receptor beta chains from one sample in a study of spatial heterogeneity in lung cancer. TCRdb called the 5' RACE reads again in MiXCR, with one record for every CDR3 protein. The table lists roughly 110,000 distinct CDR3 sequences, 10% to 12% of them singletons. Sample: PBMCs, taken at follow-up. These receptors all come from a female donor with early-stage non-small cell lung cancer. CDR3s include the opening cysteine and the closing phenylalanine or tryptophan. The D gene is left open where the match is weak. Size is stated for part of the rows, as once, few or many counts, or as a class when the clone is expanded.

J gene	clone size	V gene	D gene	CDR3 protein	CDR3 DNA
TRBJ2-1	-	TRBV5-1	-	CASSLNWNEQFF	TGCGCCAGCAGCTTGAACTGGAATGAGCAGTTCTTC
TRBJ1-1	-	TRBV7-2	TRBD1	CASSSKRETGSTEAFF	TGTGCCAGCAGTAGCAAACGGGAGACAGGGTCTACTGAAGCTTTCTTT
TRBJ1-2	-	TRBV3-1	-	CASSQDRGRAGGYTF	TGTGCCAGCAGCCAAGATCGAGGCAGGGCCGGTGGCTACACCTTC
TRBJ2-3	few	TRBV3-1	-	CASSQSDASVGQYF	TGTGCCAGCAGCCAAAGCGACGCTTCTGTTGGGCAGTATTTT
TRBJ1-6	-	TRBV10-3	TRBD1	CAISRSTGGDSPLHF	TGTGCCATCAGTCGGAGTACAGGGGGCGATTCACCCCTCCACTTT
TRBJ2-7	few	TRBV10-3	TRBD2	CAISGASGIDYEQYF	TGTGCCATCAGTGGGGCTAGCGGGATCGACTACGAGCAGTACTTC
TRBJ2-4	few	TRBV28	-	CASSFSSVQGNIQYF	TGTGCCAGCAGTTTCTCTAGCGTCCAGGGGAACATTCAGTACTTC
TRBJ1-6	few	TRBV4-1	TRBD1	CASSQPDRGNSPLHF	TGCGCCAGCAGCCAACCGGACAGGGGGAATTCACCCCTCCACTTT
TRBJ1-3	-	TRBV10-3	-	CAIRGTPSGNTIYF	TGTGCCATCAGAGGGACCCCCTCTGGAAACACCATATATTTT
TRBJ2-1	few	TRBV27	-	CASRSRVNEQFF	TGTGCCAGCAGGTCTCGGGTCAATGAGCAGTTCTTC
TRBJ2-5	-	TRBV6-2/TRBV6-3	-	CASSYYPATETQYF	TGTGCCAGCAGTTACTATCCAGCGACAGAGACCCAGTACTTC
TRBJ2-7	-	TRBV10-3	-	CAISSHSSYEQYF	TGTGCCATCAGCTCACATAGCTCCTACGAGCAGTACTTC
TRBJ2-3	few	TRBV12-3/TRBV12-4	-	CASTPRTADTQYF	TGTGCCAGCACCCCGCGAACGGCAGATACGCAGTATTTT
TRBJ2-7	few	TRBV10-3	-	CAIRVEGRYEQYF	TGTGCCATCAGAGTAGAGGGTAGGTACGAGCAGTACTTC
TRBJ2-5	few	TRBV12-3/TRBV12-4	-	CASSYQGLETQYF	TGTGCCAGCAGTTATCAGGGCCTGGAGACCCAGTACTTC
TRBJ2-5	-	TRBV9	TRBD2	CASSTSVRHQETQYF	TGTGCCAGCAGTACTAGCGTTAGACATCAAGAGACCCAGTACTTC
TRBJ2-3	-	TRBV5-1	-	CASSLRRDTQYF	TGCGCCAGCAGCCTCCGCCGAGATACGCAGTATTTT
TRBJ1-1	many	TRBV11-2	-	CASSLSPLVIRNTEAFF	TGTGCCAGCAGCTTATCACCCTTGGTCATAAGGAACACTGAAGCTTTCTTT
TRBJ1-1	few	TRBV11-2	TRBD1	CASSIQGGRSPNTEAFF	TGTGCCAGCAGCATACAGGGGGGCAGATCACCGAACACTGAAGCTTTCTTT
TRBJ1-5	few	TRBV28	-	CASSTPSLPSGHF	TGTGCCAGCAGTACGCCCTCGCTACCTTCTGGGCATTTT
TRBJ1-5	few	TRBV28	-	CASNPGAMTSNQPQHF	TGTGCCAGCAACCCAGGGGCGATGACAAGCAATCAGCCCCAGCATTTT
TRBJ2-1	-	TRBV27	-	CASSFRGNEQFF	TGTGCCAGCAGTTTCCGAGGCAATGAGCAGTTCTTC
TRBJ1-3	-	TRBV7-2	-	CASSWDIGNTIYF	TGTGCCAGCAGCTGGGACATCGGAAACACCATATATTTT
TRBJ2-1	many	TRBV20-1	TRBD2	CSAPSGRGRDEQFF	TGCAGTGCACCTAGCGGAAGGGGTAGGGATGAGCAGTTCTTC
TRBJ1-1	-	TRBV29-1	-	CSVVPSWQAVGTEAFF	TGCAGCGTTGTTCCATCCTGGCAGGCCGTCGGGACTGAAGCTTTCTTT
TRBJ2-7	many	TRBV20-1	TRBD2	CSAGGRASFNEQYF	TGCAGTGCGGGCGGGAGGGCCAGTTTCAACGAGCAGTACTTC
TRBJ2-4	-	TRBV28	-	CASSFLQGAKNIQYF	TGTGCCAGCAGTTTCCTTCAAGGAGCCAAAAACATTCAGTACTTC
TRBJ1-1	many	TRBV6-1	-	CASTSRAPSTEAFF	TGTGCCAGCACCTCCAGGGCCCCAAGTACTGAAGCTTTCTTT
TRBJ2-7	many	TRBV28	TRBD2	CASSEGLAGGYEQYF	TGTGCCAGCAGTGAGGGACTAGCGGGAGGCTACGAGCAGTACTTC
TRBJ2-5	-	TRBV2	-	CASSESRAETQYF	TGTGCCAGCAGTGAATCCAGGGCAGAGACCCAGTACTTC
TRBJ2-3	many	TRBV27	-	CASSSTVGQEGTDTQYF	TGTGCCAGCAGTTCCACCGTCGGGCAAGAGGGGACAGATACGCAGTATTTT
TRBJ2-1	many	TRBV7-9	-	CASSRRTVVTYNEQFF	TGTGCCAGCAGCCGTCGGACAGTTGTCACTTACAATGAGCAGTTCTTC
TRBJ2-2	-	TRBV20-1	-	CSATEGAGFELFF	TGCAGTGCTACCGAAGGGGCAGGGTTCGAGCTGTTTTTT
TRBJ2-1	few	TRBV28	-	CASSPRKEEQFF	TGTGCCAGCAGTCCCCGGAAGGAAGAGCAGTTCTTC
TRBJ1-2	many	TRBV19	-	CASSIAATGLYGYTF	TGTGCCAGTAGTATAGCCGCGACAGGACTATATGGCTACACCTTC
TRBJ2-5	few	TRBV29-1	-	CSVALAQETQYF	TGCAGCGTTGCTCTAGCCCAAGAGACCCAGTACTTC
TRBJ2-1	-	TRBV11-1	TRBD1	CASSSHRGNNEQFF	TGTGCCAGCAGCTCCCACAGGGGTAACAATGAGCAGTTCTTC
TRBJ1-5	-	TRBV28	-	CASKGPFGDQPQHF	TGTGCCAGCAAAGGACCTTTCGGGGATCAGCCCCAGCATTTT
TRBJ1-1	many	TRBV19	-	CASSIRPGTEAFF	TGTGCCAGTAGTATAAGGCCAGGCACTGAAGCTTTCTTT
TRBJ2-5	-	TRBV7-2	TRBD1	CASSSYRGETQYF	TGTGCCAGCAGCTCATACAGGGGAGAGACCCAGTACTTC
TRBJ1-6	few	TRBV2	-	CASSERGLLNSPLHF	TGTGCCAGCAGTGAAAGGGGACTGCTTAATTCACCCCTCCACTTT
TRBJ2-4	-	TRBV29-1	-	CSVEANLAKNIQYF	TGCAGCGTTGAGGCCAATCTAGCCAAAAACATTCAGTACTTC
TRBJ2-1	-	TRBV29-1	-	CSSMGGSSYNEQFF	TGCAGCTCTATGGGAGGTAGCTCCTACAATGAGCAGTTCTTC
TRBJ2-2	-	TRBV7-3	TRBD2	CASSLNLRTSGRNTGELFF	TGTGCCAGCAGCTTAAATTTACGGACTAGCGGGAGGAACACCGGGGAGCTGTTTTTT
TRBJ1-5	many	TRBV6-6	-	CASSPTGYQPQHF	TGTGCCAGCAGTCCCACAGGGTATCAGCCCCAGCATTTT
TRBJ1-1	-	TRBV5-5	-	CASSLGRNMNTEAFF	TGTGCCAGCAGCTTGGGGCGGAATATGAACACTGAAGCTTTCTTT
TRBJ2-7	few	TRBV29-1	TRBD2	CSVESGSNEQYF	TGCAGCGTTGAAAGCGGGAGTAACGAGCAGTACTTC
TRBJ1-1	-	TRBV27	-	CASRPTSGTRTNTEAFF	TGTGCCAGCAGACCCACCTCAGGGACAAGGACGAACACTGAAGCTTTCTTT
TRBJ2-7	few	TRBV6-6	-	CASSYTGQGTYEQYF	TGTGCCAGCAGTTACACTGGGCAGGGCACCTACGAGCAGTACTTC
TRBJ1-6	-	TRBV2	-	CASSEAQGFRSPLHF	TGTGCCAGCAGTGAAGCGCAGGGGTTTAGGTCACCCCTCCACTTT
TRBJ1-1	many	TRBV29-1	-	CSVVKRETGRAFF	TGCAGCGTTGTGAAAAGGGAAACCGGAAGAGCTTTCTTT
TRBJ2-1	few	TRBV11-2	-	CASSLYRETDEQFF	TGTGCCAGCAGCTTATATCGGGAGACGGACGAGCAGTTCTTC
TRBJ2-7	-	TRBV5-6	TRBD1	CASSRDRAVSYEQYF	TGTGCCAGCAGTCGGGACAGGGCGGTCTCCTACGAGCAGTACTTC
TRBJ1-5	-	TRBV6-2/TRBV6-3	TRBD1	CASTPRLGLTGFNQPQHF	TGTGCCAGCACCCCACGGTTGGGCCTGACAGGGTTTAATCAGCCCCAGCATTTT
TRBJ2-5	-	TRBV4-3	-	CASSQDLAGFEETQYF	TGCGCCAGCAGCCAAGATCTTGCCGGATTCGAAGAGACCCAGTACTTC